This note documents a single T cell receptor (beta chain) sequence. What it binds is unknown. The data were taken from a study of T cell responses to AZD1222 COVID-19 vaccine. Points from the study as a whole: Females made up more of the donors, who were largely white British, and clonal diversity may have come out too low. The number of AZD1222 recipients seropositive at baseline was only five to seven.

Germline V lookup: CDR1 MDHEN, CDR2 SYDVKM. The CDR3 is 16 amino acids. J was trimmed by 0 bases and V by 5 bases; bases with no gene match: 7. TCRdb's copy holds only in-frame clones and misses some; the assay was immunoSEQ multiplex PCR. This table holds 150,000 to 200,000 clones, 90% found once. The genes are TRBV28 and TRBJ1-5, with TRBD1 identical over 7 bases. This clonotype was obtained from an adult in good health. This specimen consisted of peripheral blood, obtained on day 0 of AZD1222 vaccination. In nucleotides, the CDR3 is TGTGCCAGCAGTCCCAACAGGGGTAATAGCAATCAGCCCCAGCATTTT. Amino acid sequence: CASSPNRGNSNQPQHF.